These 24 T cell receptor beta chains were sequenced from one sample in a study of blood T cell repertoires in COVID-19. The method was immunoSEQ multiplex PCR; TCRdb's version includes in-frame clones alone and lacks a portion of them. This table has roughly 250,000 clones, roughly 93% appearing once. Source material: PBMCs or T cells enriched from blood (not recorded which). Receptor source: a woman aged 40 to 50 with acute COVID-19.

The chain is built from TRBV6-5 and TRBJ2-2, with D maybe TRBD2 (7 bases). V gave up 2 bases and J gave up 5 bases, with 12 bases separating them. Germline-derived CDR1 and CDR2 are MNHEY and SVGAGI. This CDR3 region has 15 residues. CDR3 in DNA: TGTGCCAGCAGTTACGAAGGGGGGGGTACCGGGGAGCTGTTTTTT. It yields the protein CASSYEGGGTGELFF.

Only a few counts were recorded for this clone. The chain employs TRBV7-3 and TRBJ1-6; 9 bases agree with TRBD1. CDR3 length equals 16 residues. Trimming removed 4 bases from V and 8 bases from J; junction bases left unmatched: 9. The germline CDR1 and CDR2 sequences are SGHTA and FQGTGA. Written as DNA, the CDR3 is TGTGCCAGCAGCTCCACGGACAGGGGCGGATATTCACCCCTCCACTTT. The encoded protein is CASSSTDRGGYSPLHF.

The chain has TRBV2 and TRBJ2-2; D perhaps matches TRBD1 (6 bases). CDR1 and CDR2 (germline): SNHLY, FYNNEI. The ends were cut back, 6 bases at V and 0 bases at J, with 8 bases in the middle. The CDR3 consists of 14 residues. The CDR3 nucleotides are TGTGCCAGCAGGCGGACAGCGAACACCGGGGAGCTGTTTTTT. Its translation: CASRRTANTGELFF.

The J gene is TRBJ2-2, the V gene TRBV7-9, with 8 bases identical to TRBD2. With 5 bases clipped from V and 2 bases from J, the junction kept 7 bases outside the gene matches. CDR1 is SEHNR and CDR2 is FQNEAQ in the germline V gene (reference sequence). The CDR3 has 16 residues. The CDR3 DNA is TGTGCCAGCAGCCTTCAGCGGGGGACAAACACCGGGGAGCTGTTTTTT. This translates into CASSLQRGTNTGELFF. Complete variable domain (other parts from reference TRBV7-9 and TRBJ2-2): DTGVSQNPRHKITKRGQNVTFRCDPISEHNRLYWYRQTLGQGPEFLTYFQNEAQLEKSRLLSDRFSAERPKGSFSTLEIQRTEQGDSAMYLCASSLQRGTNTGELFFGEGSRLTVL.

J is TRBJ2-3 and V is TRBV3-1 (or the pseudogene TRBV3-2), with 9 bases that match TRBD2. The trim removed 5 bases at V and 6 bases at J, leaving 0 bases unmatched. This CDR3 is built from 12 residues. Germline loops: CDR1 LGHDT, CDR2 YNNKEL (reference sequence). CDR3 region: CASSTSGDTQYF. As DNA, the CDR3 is TGTGCCAGCAGCACTAGCGGGGATACGCAGTATTTT.

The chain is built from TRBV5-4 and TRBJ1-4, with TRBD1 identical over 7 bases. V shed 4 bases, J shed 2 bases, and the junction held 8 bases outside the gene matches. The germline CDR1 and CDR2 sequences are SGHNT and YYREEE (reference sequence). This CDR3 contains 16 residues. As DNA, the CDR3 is TGTGCCAGCAGCGACACACAGGGGCGCACTAATGAAAAACTGTTTTTT. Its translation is CASSDTQGRTNEKLFF.

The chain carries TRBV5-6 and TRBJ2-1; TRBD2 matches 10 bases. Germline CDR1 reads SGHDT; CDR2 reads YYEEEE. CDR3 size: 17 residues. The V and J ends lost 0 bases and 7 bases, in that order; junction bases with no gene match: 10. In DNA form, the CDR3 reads TGTGCCAGCAGCTTGGCCCCTAGCGGGAGTGGGGGGAATGAGCAGTTCTTC. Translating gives CASSLAPSGSGGNEQFF.

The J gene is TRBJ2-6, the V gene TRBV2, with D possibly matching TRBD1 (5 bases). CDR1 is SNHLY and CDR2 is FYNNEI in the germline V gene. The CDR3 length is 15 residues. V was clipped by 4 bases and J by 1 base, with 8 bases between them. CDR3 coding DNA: TGTGCCAGCAGTGCGCAGGGTTCTGGGGCCAACGTCCTGACTTTC. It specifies CASSAQGSGANVLTF.

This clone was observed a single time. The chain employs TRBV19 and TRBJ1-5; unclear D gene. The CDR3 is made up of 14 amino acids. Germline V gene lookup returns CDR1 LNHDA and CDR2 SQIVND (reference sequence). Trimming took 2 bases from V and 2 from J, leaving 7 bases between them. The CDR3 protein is CASSIQAGNQPQHF. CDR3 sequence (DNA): TGTGCCAGTAGTATACAAGCGGGCAATCAGCCCCAGCATTTT.

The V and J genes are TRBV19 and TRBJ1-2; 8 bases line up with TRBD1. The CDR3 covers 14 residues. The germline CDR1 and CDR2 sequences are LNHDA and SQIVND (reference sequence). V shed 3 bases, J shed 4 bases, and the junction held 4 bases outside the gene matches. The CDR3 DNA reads TGTGCCAGTAGTATTGTGGGGACAGGCTATGGCTACACCTTC. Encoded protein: CASSIVGTGYGYTF.

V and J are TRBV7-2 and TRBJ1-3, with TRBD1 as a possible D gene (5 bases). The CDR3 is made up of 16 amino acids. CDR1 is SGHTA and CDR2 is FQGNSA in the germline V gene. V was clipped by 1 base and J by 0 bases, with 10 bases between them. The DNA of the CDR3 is TGTGCCAGCAGCTTAGGGGGCCCGGACTCTGGAAACACCATATATTTT. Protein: CASSLGGPDSGNTIYF.

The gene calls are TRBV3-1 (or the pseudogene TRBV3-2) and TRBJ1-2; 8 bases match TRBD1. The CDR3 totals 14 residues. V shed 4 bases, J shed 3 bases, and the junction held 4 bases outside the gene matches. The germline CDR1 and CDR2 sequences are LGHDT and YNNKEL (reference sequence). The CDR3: CASSPRTGHYGYTF. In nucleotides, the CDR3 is TGTGCCAGCAGCCCCAGGACAGGGCACTATGGCTACACCTTC.

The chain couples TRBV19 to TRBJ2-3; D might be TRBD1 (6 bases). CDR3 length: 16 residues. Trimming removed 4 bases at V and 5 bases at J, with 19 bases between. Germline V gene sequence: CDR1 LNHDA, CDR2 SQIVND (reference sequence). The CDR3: CASSKTGRGTIDTQYF. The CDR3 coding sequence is TGTGCCAGTAGTAAAACAGGGCGCGGCACCATAGATACGCAGTATTTT.

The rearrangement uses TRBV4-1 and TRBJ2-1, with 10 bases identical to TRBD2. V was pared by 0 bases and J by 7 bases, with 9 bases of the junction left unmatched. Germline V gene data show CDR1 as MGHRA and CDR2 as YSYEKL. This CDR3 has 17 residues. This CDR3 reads CASSQEVLAGVRNEQFF. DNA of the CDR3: TGCGCCAGCAGCCAAGAGGTCCTAGCGGGAGTACGGAATGAGCAGTTCTTC.

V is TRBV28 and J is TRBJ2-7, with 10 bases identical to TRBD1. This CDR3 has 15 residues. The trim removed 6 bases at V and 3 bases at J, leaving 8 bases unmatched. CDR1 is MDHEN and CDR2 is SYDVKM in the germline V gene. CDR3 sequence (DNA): TGTGCCAGCAGATCGGGACAGGGGCCTTTCTACGAGCAGTACTTC. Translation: CASRSGQGPFYEQYF.

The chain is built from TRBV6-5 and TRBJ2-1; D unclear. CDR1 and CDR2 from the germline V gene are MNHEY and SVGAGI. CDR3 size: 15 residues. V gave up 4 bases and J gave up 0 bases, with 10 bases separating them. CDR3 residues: CASSFRASSYNEQFF. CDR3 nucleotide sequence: TGTGCCAGCAGTTTTAGAGCGAGCTCCTACAATGAGCAGTTCTTC.

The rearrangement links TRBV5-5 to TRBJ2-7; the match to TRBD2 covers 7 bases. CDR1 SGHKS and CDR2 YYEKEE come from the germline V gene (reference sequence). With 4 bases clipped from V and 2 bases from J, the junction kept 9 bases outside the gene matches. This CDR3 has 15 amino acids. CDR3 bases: TGTGCCAGCAGCCCTCAGATCGGGGGGACCTACGAGCAGTACTTC. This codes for CASSPQIGGTYEQYF.

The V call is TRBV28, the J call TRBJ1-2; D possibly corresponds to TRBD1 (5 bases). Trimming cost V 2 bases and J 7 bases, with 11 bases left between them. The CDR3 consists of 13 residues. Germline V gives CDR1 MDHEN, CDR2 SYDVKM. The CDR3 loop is CASSLQGTGGYTF. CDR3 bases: TGTGCCAGCAGTTTACAGGGAACCGGTGGCTACACCTTC.

As DNA, the CDR3 is TGTGCCAGCAGTGATCAGGGTACTAGCCGGACAGATACGCAGTATTTT. It encodes CASSDQGTSRTDTQYF. This chain links TRBV2 with TRBJ2-3, with D possibly matching TRBD2 (6 bases). The germline CDR1 and CDR2 sequences are SNHLY and FYNNEI. Trimming left V 3 bases short and J 3 bases short, with 16 bases between. The CDR3 contains 16 residues.

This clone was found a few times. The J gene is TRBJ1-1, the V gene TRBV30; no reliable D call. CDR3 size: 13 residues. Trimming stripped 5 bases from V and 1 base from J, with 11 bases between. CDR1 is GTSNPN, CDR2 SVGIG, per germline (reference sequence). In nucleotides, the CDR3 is TGTGCCTGGCGCTACGGTCGGAACACTGAAGCTTTCTTT. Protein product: CAWRYGRNTEAFF.

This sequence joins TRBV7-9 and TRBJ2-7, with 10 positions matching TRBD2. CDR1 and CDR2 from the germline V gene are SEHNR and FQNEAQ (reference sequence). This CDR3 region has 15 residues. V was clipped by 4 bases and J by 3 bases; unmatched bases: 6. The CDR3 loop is CASSSSGTSVYEQYF. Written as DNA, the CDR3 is TGTGCCAGCAGCTCGAGCGGGACTAGCGTCTACGAGCAGTACTTC.

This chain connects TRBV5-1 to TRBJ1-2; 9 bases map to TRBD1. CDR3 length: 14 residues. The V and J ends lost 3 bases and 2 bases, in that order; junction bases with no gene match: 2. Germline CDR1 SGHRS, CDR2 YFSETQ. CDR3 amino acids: CASSSGTGNYGYTF. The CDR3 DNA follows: TGCGCCAGCAGCTCGGGGACAGGGAACTATGGCTACACCTTC. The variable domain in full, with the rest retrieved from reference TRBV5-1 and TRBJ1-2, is KAGVTQTPRYLIKTRGQQVTLSCSPISGHRSVSWYQQTPGQGLQFLFEYFSETQRNKGNFPGRFSGRQFSNSRSEMNVSTLELGDSALYLCASSSGTGNYGYTFGSGTRLTVV.

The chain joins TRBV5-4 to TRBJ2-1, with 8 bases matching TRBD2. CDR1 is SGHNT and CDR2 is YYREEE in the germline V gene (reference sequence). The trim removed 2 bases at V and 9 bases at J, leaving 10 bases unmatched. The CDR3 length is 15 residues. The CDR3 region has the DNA TGTGCCAGCAGCTTCTCGGGGGGGCCTAGAGGTGAGCAGTTCTTC. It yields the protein CASSFSGGPRGEQFF.

The CDR3 spells CATVPDRGILYGYTF. The CDR3 DNA sequence: TGTGCCACCGTGCCCGACAGGGGGATTTTATATGGCTACACCTTC. The V gene is TRBV15, the J gene TRBJ1-2; 9 positions agree with TRBD1. From germline, CDR1 is LNHNV and CDR2 YYDKDF (reference sequence). V trimming: 8 bases; J trimming: 5 bases; junction bases outside the gene matches: 12. The CDR3 covers 15 residues.